Listed below are T cell receptor beta chains from one sample, sequenced in a study of tumour-infiltrating T cells in Burkitt lymphoma. Assay used: immunoSEQ multiplex PCR; TCRdb lists only in-frame clones, some missing. The sample holds some 2,400 clones, around 85% seen once. Sample: tumor tissue. The source is a human donor with diffuse large B-cell lymphoma. Both conserved end residues are part of each CDR3. The D gene is left open where the match is weak. Clone size is stated in some rows and not others, as once, few, many or a class when expanded.

CDR3 protein,CDR3 DNA,V gene,clone size,D gene,J gene
CASSPGGRGLDGYTF,TGTGCCAGCTCACCCGGGGGCAGGGGGCTGGACGGCTACACCTTC,TRBV18,-,TRBD1,TRBJ1-2
CASSQQGAPRSEQYF,TGTGCCAGCAGCCAACAGGGGGCACCTCGTTCCGAGCAGTACTTC,TRBV11-2,-,TRBD1,TRBJ2-7
CASRGSETQYF,TGTGCCAGCAGGGGGTCGGAGACCCAGTACTTC,TRBV7-2,-,-,TRBJ2-5
CASSVSEGYEQYF,TGTGCCAGCAGCGTATCGGAAGGGTATGAGCAGTACTTC,TRBV9,few,-,TRBJ2-7
CASSFGTADEQYF,TGTGCCAGCAGCTTTGGGACAGCGGACGAGCAGTACTTC,TRBV7-6,-,TRBD1,TRBJ2-7
CASSLRGAPEGNTGELFF,TGCGCCAGCAGCTTGAGGGGCGCCCCCGAGGGTAACACCGGGGAGCTGTTTTTT,TRBV5-1,few,-,TRBJ2-2
CASSYSSGGPSHEQFF,TGTGCCAGCAGCTACTCTAGCGGGGGGCCGTCACATGAGCAGTTCTTC,TRBV7-2,-,TRBD2,TRBJ2-1
CASSLAAIYEQYF,TGTGCCAGTTCGTTGGCAGCCATCTACGAGCAGTACTTC,TRBV18,once,-,TRBJ2-7
CASSVRTYNEQFF,TGTGCCAGCAGCGTAAGGACCTACAATGAGCAGTTCTTC,TRBV9,once,-,TRBJ2-1
CASSQWTAGSYEQYF,TGCGCCAGCAGCCAATGGACAGCGGGCTCCTACGAGCAGTACTTC,TRBV4-3,-,-,TRBJ2-7
CASGLGQGISGANVLTF,TGTGCTAGTGGTTTGGGACAGGGGATCTCTGGGGCCAACGTCCTGACTTTC,TRBV12-5,-,TRBD1,TRBJ2-6
CASSPLDRAGNTIYF,TGTGCCAGCTCACCCCTGGACAGGGCTGGAAACACCATATATTTT,TRBV18,-,TRBD1,TRBJ1-3
CASSVALDNSGYTF,TGTGCCAGCAGCGTAGCATTAGACAATAGTGGCTACACCTTC,TRBV9,once,-,TRBJ1-2
CASSPLGTVNYEQYF,TGTGCCAGCAGCCCCTTAGGGACAGTGAACTACGAGCAGTACTTC,TRBV7-9,-,TRBD1,TRBJ2-7
CASSGGDRRAQPQHF,TGTGCCAGCTCTGGGGGCGACCGACGGGCGCAGCCCCAGCATTTT,TRBV7-2,-,-,TRBJ1-5
CASSLGERGTDTQYF,TGTGCTAGCAGCTTAGGGGAGAGGGGCACAGATACGCAGTATTTT,TRBV7-7,few,-,TRBJ2-3
CASSEPPGRRAGGTIYF,TGTGCCAGCAGTGAACCGCCGGGGCGACGGGCTGGCGGCACCATATATTTT,TRBV6-1,-,-,TRBJ1-3
CATSRTRDRELFF,TGTGCCACCAGCAGGACCCGGGACAGGGAACTGTTTTTT,TRBV15,-,TRBD1,TRBJ1-4
CASSSTRGGLGTDTQYF,TGTGCCAGCAGTTCCACACGGGGGGGCCTAGGTACAGATACGCAGTATTTT,TRBV27,-,TRBD2,TRBJ2-3
CAWTSYGTGGGGYTF,TGTGCCTGGACCTCATACGGGACAGGGGGGGGTGGCTACACCTTC,TRBV30,once,TRBD1,TRBJ1-2
CASSVRRNTEAFF,TGTGCCAGCAGTGTCCGCAGGAACACTGAAGCTTTCTTT,TRBV6-1,-,-,TRBJ1-1
CASSRDNMNTEAFF,TGCGCCAGCAGCCGGGACAACATGAACACTGAAGCTTTCTTT,TRBV10-1,-,-,TRBJ1-1
CASSEALFEDRRSSGANVLTF,TGTGCCAGCAGTGAAGCGCTTTTCGAGGACAGAAGATCCTCTGGGGCCAACGTCCTGACTTTC,TRBV6-1,-,-,TRBJ2-6
CASSVLARGFTDTQYF,TGTGCCAGCAGCGTATTGGCGCGGGGTTTCACAGATACGCAGTATTTT,TRBV9,-,-,TRBJ2-3
CASSLGVRGGTEAFF,TGTGCCAGCAGCTTGGGTGTCAGGGGAGGGACTGAAGCTTTCTTT,TRBV5-5,once,-,TRBJ1-1
CASSPTNRGGSEQYF,TGTGCCAGCAGCCCGACCAACAGGGGAGGGAGCGAGCAGTACTTC,TRBV7-2,-,-,TRBJ2-7
CASSRRQGEAFF,TGTGCCAGCAGTCGAAGACAGGGGGAAGCTTTCTTT,TRBV6-5,-,TRBD1,TRBJ1-1
CSADLFNEQFF,TGCAGTGCTGACCTATTCAATGAGCAGTTCTTC,TRBV20-1,-,-,TRBJ2-1
CAWTPDSTGELFF,TGTGCCTGGACCCCCGACAGCACCGGGGAGCTGTTTTTT,TRBV30,-,-,TRBJ2-2
CASSLRGTSGGFLQETQYF,TGCGCCAGCAGCCTGCGGGGGACTAGCGGGGGGTTCCTCCAAGAGACCCAGTACTTC,TRBV5-1,-,TRBD2,TRBJ2-5
CASSPQNTDTQYF,TGCGCCAGCAGCCCACAGAACACAGATACGCAGTATTTT,TRBV5-1,-,-,TRBJ2-3
CASSLGPQAWEKLFF,TGTGCCAGCAGTTTAGGCCCACAGGCATGGGAAAAACTGTTTTTT,TRBV27,-,-,TRBJ1-4
CASSSPGLAGGRETQYF,TGTGCCAGCAGCTCTCCGGGACTAGCGGGGGGGCGAGAGACCCAGTACTTC,TRBV5-5,-,TRBD2,TRBJ2-5
CASSVIGTSTNEKLFF,TGTGCCAGCAGCGTTATAGGGACATCAACTAATGAAAAACTGTTTTTT,TRBV9,-,-,TRBJ1-4
CASSVAAGTAYGYTF,TGTGCCAGCAGCGTAGCGGCAGGGACCGCCTATGGCTACACCTTC,TRBV9,-,-,TRBJ1-2
CASRGQGASDTQYF,TGCGCCAGCAGGGGACAGGGGGCATCAGATACGCAGTATTTT,TRBV5-1,-,TRBD1,TRBJ2-3
CASSSPGTGSPVAFF,TGTGCCAGCAGCTCACCCGGGACAGGGTCCCCTGTAGCTTTCTTT,TRBV7-8,-,TRBD1,TRBJ1-1
CASSQDGAGGEQYF,TGCGCCAGCAGCCAAGATGGGGCAGGCGGCGAGCAGTACTTC,TRBV4-3,-,-,TRBJ2-7
CASSPVSLAGGEQFF,TGTGCCAGCTCACCAGTCAGTCTAGCGGGGGGTGAGCAGTTCTTC,TRBV18,-,TRBD2,TRBJ2-1
CASWPSGRTEAFF,TGTGCCAGCTGGCCCTCGGGGAGAACTGAAGCTTTCTTT,TRBV6-5,once,-,TRBJ1-1
CASSVGGSGETQYF,TGTGCCAGCAGCGTAGGGGGTAGCGGCGAGACCCAGTACTTC,TRBV9,few,-,TRBJ2-5
CASSLDHRATEAFF,TGTGCCAGCAGCTTAGATCATAGGGCCACTGAAGCTTTCTTT,TRBV7-2,-,-,TRBJ1-1
CASSFNGQGADYTF,TGTGCCAGCAGCTTTAACGGACAGGGGGCTGACTACACCTTC,TRBV7-3,-,TRBD1,TRBJ1-2
CASSLMGNQETQYF,TGCGCCAGCAGCTTGATGGGAAACCAAGAGACCCAGTACTTC,TRBV5-1,-,-,TRBJ2-5
CASTLGQMYNEQFF,TGTGCCAGCACCTTGGGACAGATGTACAATGAGCAGTTCTTC,TRBV6-6,-,TRBD1,TRBJ2-1
CASSLANEQFF,TGCGCCAGCAGCTTGGCCAATGAGCAGTTCTTC,TRBV5-1,-,-,TRBJ2-1
CASSLGDSNEKLFF,TGTGCCAGCAGTTTAGGGGATTCGAATGAAAAACTGTTTTTT,TRBV28,-,-,TRBJ1-4
CASSYSGTGETQYF,TGTGCCAGCAGTTACTCCGGGACAGGCGAGACCCAGTACTTC,TRBV6-5,-,TRBD1,TRBJ2-5
CAWSLGGYEQYF,TGTGCCTGGAGTCTCGGGGGTTACGAGCAGTACTTC,TRBV30,-,-,TRBJ2-7
CASSVAPDRVTDTQYF,TGTGCCAGCAGCGTAGCTCCGGACAGGGTCACAGATACGCAGTATTTT,TRBV9,-,TRBD1,TRBJ2-3
CSASDQIEAFF,TGCAGTGCTAGCGACCAAATTGAAGCTTTCTTT,TRBV20-1,-,-,TRBJ1-1
CATSSPRGTGLGRETQYF,TGTGCCACCAGCAGCCCTCGAGGGACAGGGCTAGGGAGAGAGACCCAGTACTTC,TRBV15,-,TRBD1,TRBJ2-5
CASSPDRVLSQPQHF,TGTGCCAGCTCACCAGACAGGGTGTTGAGTCAGCCCCAGCATTTT,TRBV18,-,TRBD1,TRBJ1-5
CASSPSPGGINYGYTF,TGTGCCAGCTCACCGTCTCCGGGGGGAATTAACTATGGCTACACCTTC,TRBV18,-,-,TRBJ1-2